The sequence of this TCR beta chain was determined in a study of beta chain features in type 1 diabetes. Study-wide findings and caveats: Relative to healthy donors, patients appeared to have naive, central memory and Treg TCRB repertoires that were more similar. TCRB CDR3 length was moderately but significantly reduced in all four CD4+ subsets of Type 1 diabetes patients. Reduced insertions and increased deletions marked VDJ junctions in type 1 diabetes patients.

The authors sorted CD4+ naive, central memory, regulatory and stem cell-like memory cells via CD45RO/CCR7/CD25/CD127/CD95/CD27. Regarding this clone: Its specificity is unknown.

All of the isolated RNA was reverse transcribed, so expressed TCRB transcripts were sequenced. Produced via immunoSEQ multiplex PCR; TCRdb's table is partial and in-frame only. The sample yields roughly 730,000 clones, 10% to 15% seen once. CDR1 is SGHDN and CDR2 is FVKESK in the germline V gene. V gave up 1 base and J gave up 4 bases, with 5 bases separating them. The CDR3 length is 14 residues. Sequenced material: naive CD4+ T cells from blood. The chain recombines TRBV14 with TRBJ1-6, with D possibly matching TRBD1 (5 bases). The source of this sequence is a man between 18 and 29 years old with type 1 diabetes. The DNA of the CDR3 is TGTGCCAGCAGCCAAGGACAGTATAATTCACCCCTCCACTTT. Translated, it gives CASSQGQYNSPLHF.